One sample yielded the 29 T cell receptor beta chains listed below, sequenced in a study of CD8 T cells in Susac syndrome. An input of about 0.5 to 1 ug of RNA was subjected to reverse transcription using random hexamers. TCRdb independently ran MiXCR on the immunoSEQ multiplex PCR reads; one entry per CDR3 protein. This table holds some 240,000 distinct CDR3 sequences, about 96% found once. Sequencing was carried out using CD4+ T cells from PBMCs. Receptors were obtained from a human donor with Susac syndrome.

This clonotype was seen a single time. The rearrangement links TRBV14 to TRBJ2-2; the D gene is possibly TRBD1 (5 bases). This CDR3 region has 16 residues. The germline gives CDR1 SGHDN, CDR2 FVKESK. Trimming removed 3 bases from V and 0 bases from J, with 11 bases in between. CDR3 loop: CASSHLDIANTGELFF. The CDR3 coding sequence is TGTGCCAGCAGCCATCTGGACATCGCGAACACCGGGGAGCTGTTTTTT.

J is TRBJ2-7 and V is TRBV12-3 or TRBV12-4, with D hard to call. This CDR3 has 14 amino acids. Trimming stripped 5 bases from V and 3 bases from J, with 14 bases between. In nucleotides, the CDR3 is TGTGCCAGCAGTCCCCGTTCTGCGAACTACGAGCAGTACTTC. Translated, it gives CASSPRSANYEQYF.

This rearrangement joins TRBV19 to TRBJ1-2; D may be TRBD1 (5 bases). The length of the CDR3 is 14 residues. Trimming pared 5 bases from V and 8 bases from J, leaving 18 bases between. Germline loops: CDR1 LNHDA, CDR2 SQIVND (reference sequence). CDR3 bases: TGTGCCAGTAGTCGGGACGGGGAGGAAGGCGGCTACACCTTC. Translated, it gives CASSRDGEEGGYTF. The whole variable domain, remainder taken from reference TRBV19 and TRBJ1-2, is DGGITQSPKYLFRKEGQNVTLSCEQNLNHDAMYWYRQDPGQGLRLIYYSQIVNDFQKGDIAEGYSVSREKKESFPLTVTSAQKNPTAFYLCASSRDGEEGGYTFGSGTRLTVV.

The V call is TRBV6-6, the J call TRBJ2-3; no clear D gene. Per the germline V gene, CDR1 is MNHNY and CDR2 is SVGAGI (reference sequence). V lost 2 bases and J 4 bases, leaving 16 bases between the germline ends. The CDR3 runs to 16 residues. The CDR3: CASSYELHGRPDTQYF. CDR3 in DNA: TGTGCCAGCAGTTACGAACTCCACGGTCGCCCAGATACGCAGTATTTT.

The rearrangement joins TRBV9 to TRBJ1-1; 8 bases match TRBD1. The CDR3 contains 14 residues. Germline V gene lookup returns CDR1 SGDLS and CDR2 YYNGEE. After removal of 4 bases from V and 4 bases from J, the junction contained 6 bases not matched to a gene. CDR3 in DNA: TGTGCCAGCAGCCCTACAGGGGGAATCACTGAAGCTTTCTTT. This encodes CASSPTGGITEAFF.

The chain links TRBV7-9 to TRBJ1-1, with TRBD1 matching 9 bases. Germline V lookup: CDR1 SEHNR, CDR2 FQNEAQ (reference sequence). The CDR3 consists of 12 residues. Trimming removed 5 bases from V and 6 bases from J; junction bases left unmatched: 1. CDR3 protein: CASSGTGSEAFF. The DNA for the CDR3 is TGTGCCAGCAGCGGGACAGGGTCTGAAGCTTTCTTT. The variable domain in full, completed from reference TRBV7-9 and TRBJ1-1, reads DTGVSQNPRHKITKRGQNVTFRCDPISEHNRLYWYRQTLGQGPEFLTYFQNEAQLEKSRLLSDRFSAERPKGSFSTLEIQRTEQGDSAMYLCASSGTGSEAFFGQGTRLTVV.

The rearrangement joins TRBV7-9 to TRBJ2-1; tentative D call: TRBD2 (6 bases). V lost 11 bases and J 7 bases, leaving 6 bases between the germline ends. The CDR3 sequence is 9 residues long. Per germline, CDR1 SEHNR and CDR2 FQNEAQ (reference sequence). CDR3 DNA: TGTGCCGCGGGGAATGAGCAGTTCTTC. As protein: CAAGNEQFF.

The gene calls are TRBV20-1 and TRBJ2-3; tentatively, D is TRBD1 or TRBD2 (6 bases each). The CDR3 has 14 residues. Germline V gene sequence: CDR1 DFQATT, CDR2 SNEGSKA (reference sequence). Trimming took 6 bases from V and 5 from J, leaving 18 bases between them. The CDR3 is CSAKTGGAGDTQYF. The CDR3 nucleotides read TGCAGTGCAAAGACAGGAGGGGCGGGAGATACGCAGTATTTT.

The chain employs TRBV20-1 and TRBJ2-7, with a weak D call TRBD2 (6 bases). The CDR3 covers 15 residues. Trimming shortened V by 1 base and J by 2 bases, and 15 bases separated the two germline ends. CDR1 is DFQATT, CDR2 SNEGSKA, per germline (reference sequence). This chain's CDR3 is CSARVSGSGPYEQYF. For the CDR3, the DNA is TGCAGTGCTAGAGTTTCGGGTAGCGGACCCTACGAGCAGTACTTC.

The chain couples TRBV29-1 to TRBJ2-7, with a tentative D call TRBD1 (6 bases). The CDR3 contains 12 residues. V dropped 1 base and J dropped 5 bases, with 9 bases sitting between them. Germline-derived CDR1 and CDR2 are SQVTM and ANQGSEA. The CDR3 protein is CSVEVRGDEQYF. The CDR3 nucleotides read TGCAGCGTTGAAGTCAGGGGAGACGAGCAGTACTTC.

V usage is TRBV3-1 and J usage is TRBJ2-5, with D possibly matching TRBD1 (5 bases). V was shortened by 0 bases and J by 4 bases, with 18 bases between the two germline ends. Germline V gene data show CDR1 as LGHDT and CDR2 as YNNKEL (reference sequence). The CDR3 has 17 residues. The DNA of the CDR3 is TGTGCCAGCAGCCAAGATCAGGGTATACCTTCATTAGAGACCCAGTACTTC. This sequence encodes CASSQDQGIPSLETQYF.

This CDR3 reads CASSVGTGVPANYGYTF. CDR3 nucleotide sequence: TGTGCCAGCAGCGTCGGGACAGGGGTTCCGGCTAACTATGGCTACACCTTC. The V gene is TRBV9, the J gene TRBJ1-2, with 10 bases lining up with TRBD1. The V gene's germline CDR1 is SGDLS and CDR2 YYNGEE. There are 17 residues in the CDR3. The V segment lost 2 bases and the J segment 0 bases; nucleotides outside the gene matches: 7.

V gene TRBV6-6 combines with J gene TRBJ2-5; tentative D call: TRBD1 (5 bases). Germline lookup yields CDR1 MNHNY and CDR2 SVGAGI (reference sequence). The CDR3 sequence is 14 residues long. V shed 8 bases and J shed 3 bases, with 16 bases lying between them. Here the CDR3 reads CASDQGGSKETQYF. CDR3 in DNA: TGTGCCAGCGACCAGGGCGGCTCCAAAGAGACCCAGTACTTC.

Worth noting for this clonotype: One junction end disagrees with the germline gene, perhaps due to a read error. The chain has TRBV2 and TRBJ2-5; D gene unclear. Germline CDR1 and CDR2: SNHLY and FYNNEI. The CDR3 consists of 11 residues. The chain's CDR3 is CASSESWSEDF. DNA of the CDR3: TGTGCCAGCAGTGAATCCTGGTCTGAGGACTTC.

The genes are TRBV7-9 and TRBJ1-1; D remains unclear. V was trimmed by 1 base and J by 1 base, leaving 7 bases between them. CDR3 length: 14 amino acids. The germline V gene has CDR1 SEHNR and CDR2 FQNEAQ (reference sequence). The DNA for the CDR3 is TGTGCCAGCAGCTTAGGGCCGGGGAACACTGAAGCTTTCTTT. Its protein product is CASSLGPGNTEAFF.

The J gene is TRBJ2-3, the V gene TRBV20-1, with no clear D. This CDR3 is 11 amino acids long. Per germline, CDR1 DFQATT and CDR2 SNEGSKA (reference sequence). V shed 3 bases and J shed 6 bases, with 7 bases lying between them. The CDR3 DNA reads TGCAGTGCTAGGAGCTTCGATACGCAGTATTTT. Protein: CSARSFDTQYF.

V gene TRBV14 combines with J gene TRBJ2-5; the D gene is possibly TRBD2 (5 bases). The CDR3 extends over 15 amino acids. Germline CDR1 and CDR2: SGHDN and FVKESK. V was trimmed by 0 bases and J by 1 base, leaving 9 bases between them. The CDR3 reads CASSQDWEFQETQYF. DNA of the CDR3: TGTGCCAGCAGCCAAGATTGGGAGTTCCAAGAGACCCAGTACTTC.

The chain's CDR3 is CASSPLQANTGELFF. The CDR3, as DNA: TGTGCCAGCTCACCACTTCAGGCGAACACCGGGGAGCTGTTTTTT. This chain connects TRBV18 to TRBJ2-2, with D unclear. The V and J ends lost 1 base and 0 bases respectively, with 6 bases between them. The CDR3 has 15 amino acids. The germline V gene encodes CDR1 KGHSH and CDR2 LQKENI.

The chain uses TRBV4-1 and TRBJ1-2; D remains unclear. Per germline, CDR1 MGHRA and CDR2 YSYEKL. V lost 0 bases, J lost 4 bases, and 15 bases lay in between. The CDR3 has 16 amino acids. The CDR3: CASSQDFTTSAYGYTF. The CDR3 bases are TGCGCCAGCAGCCAAGATTTTACGACGTCAGCCTATGGCTACACCTTC.

The chain carries TRBV20-1 and TRBJ1-2; D possibly corresponds to TRBD1 (6 bases). With 3 bases removed from V and 7 bases from J, the gap between germline ends came to 21 bases. Germline V CDR1 and CDR2: DFQATT, SNEGSKA (reference sequence). The CDR3 is made up of 15 amino acids. The CDR3 coding sequence is TGCAGTGCTAGTGGCTCTTGGTTGGGGGCCGGTGGCTACACCTTC. Its translation: CSASGSWLGAGGYTF.

The chain employs TRBV30 and TRBJ2-4; TRBD2 is a possible D gene (7 bases). Germline assignment: CDR1 GTSNPN and CDR2 SVGIG (reference sequence). V was shortened by 8 bases and J by 0 bases, with 17 bases between the two germline ends. The CDR3 has 15 amino acids. CDR3 nucleotide sequence: TGTGCCGGAGGGGGGAGGGGTCTAGCCAAAAACATTCAGTACTTC. It translates to CAGGGRGLAKNIQYF.

V usage is TRBV1 and J usage is TRBJ2-7; TRBD1, the D gene given by the table, was not confirmed from the DNA. TRBV1 is annotated as a pseudogene. The CDR3 runs 13 residues. As DNA, the CDR3 is TGCACCAGCGGGGACCACCTCTCCTACGAGCAGTACTTC. Protein product: CTSGDHLSYEQYF.

This chain joins TRBV12-3 or TRBV12-4 and TRBJ2-1; 8 nucleotides align to TRBD2. The ends lost 3 bases at V and 6 bases at J; junction bases unmatched: 7. The CDR3 covers 15 residues. The CDR3 nucleotides are TGTGCCAGCAGTTTTAGCGGGACCCCGGTCAATGAGCAGTTCTTC. Its protein is CASSFSGTPVNEQFF.

This chain uses TRBV3-1 with TRBJ2-5; D remains unclear. Germline V lookup: CDR1 LGHDT, CDR2 YNNKEL (reference sequence). V lost 10 bases to trimming and J lost 4 bases, with 13 bases between them. This CDR3 region has 12 residues. This chain's CDR3 is CATQSWGETQYF. Here the CDR3 DNA reads TGTGCCACCCAAAGCTGGGGAGAGACCCAGTACTTC.

The V and J genes are TRBV18 and TRBJ2-5, with D uncertain. From germline, CDR1 is KGHSH and CDR2 LQKENI. This CDR3 contains 15 residues. The germline V and J ends were trimmed by 2 bases and 2 bases, with 12 bases remaining between them. CDR3 in amino acids: CASSPGVSNQETQYF. CDR3 in DNA: TGTGCCAGCTCACCAGGAGTGTCGAATCAAGAGACCCAGTACTTC.

The V call is TRBV2, the J call TRBJ2-4; 8 nucleotides match TRBD1. The CDR3 covers 14 residues. The V gene's germline CDR1 is SNHLY and CDR2 FYNNEI. After removal of 6 bases from V and 6 bases from J, the junction contained 7 bases not matched to a gene. The CDR3: CASSPRDRRNIQYF. The CDR3 DNA is TGTGCCAGCAGCCCCCGGGACAGGAGAAACATTCAGTACTTC.

This rearrangement joins TRBV3-1 to TRBJ2-7, with D hard to call. The germline V and J ends were trimmed by 4 bases and 6 bases, with 16 bases remaining between them. The germline gives CDR1 LGHDT, CDR2 YNNKEL (reference sequence). This CDR3 comprises 14 residues. CDR3 protein: CASSPTSVLVEQYF. In DNA, the CDR3 is TGTGCCAGCAGCCCCACATCAGTTTTGGTCGAGCAGTACTTC.

This chain connects TRBV6-1 to TRBJ2-1; TRBD2 agrees at 14 bases. The CDR3 contains 16 residues. Germline loops: CDR1 MNHNS, CDR2 SASEGT. Germline trimming cut 7 bases from V and 2 bases from J; bases unmatched to any gene: 4. CDR3 sequence reads: CASTRLAGGAYNEQFF. The DNA of the CDR3 is TGTGCCAGCACCAGACTAGCGGGAGGGGCCTACAATGAGCAGTTCTTC.

This clonotype was observed once. This chain joins TRBV9 and TRBJ2-5; D may be TRBD1 (6 bases). The CDR3 has 14 amino acids. The V and J ends lost 2 bases and 3 bases respectively, with 11 bases between them. In germline, CDR1 is SGDLS, CDR2 YYNGEE. CDR3 sequence reads: CASSVLGTKETQYF. CDR3 in DNA: TGTGCCAGCAGCGTCCTAGGGACAAAAGAGACCCAGTACTTC.